A selection of T cell receptor beta chains follows, all from one sample in a study of CD8+CD57+ T cells in acquired aplastic anemia. TCRdb passed the reads through MiXCR, listing each CDR3 protein once. The sample shows a few hundred thousand distinct CDR3 sequences, 61% of them seen only once. The sequenced sample was sorted CD4+, CD8+, or CD8+CD57+ T cells (not recorded which) from PBMCs. All receptors come from a human donor in good health. Each CDR3 is given with its conserved first and last residue. D genes are given only for firm matches. Clone sizes are given selectively: once, few, many, or a class where the clone is expanded.

NA	TRBD1	TRBV20-1	TRBJ1-1	TGCAGTGCTAGTTTCGGGACAGGGAGGAACACTGAAGCTTTCTTT	CSASFGTGRNTEAFF
NA	NA	TRBV19	TRBJ2-1	TGTGCCAGTAGTAGATCTCCGCCCCTCAATGAGCAGTTCTTC	CASSRSPPLNEQFF
NA	NA	TRBV5-1	TRBJ1-1	TGCGCCAGCAGCGCCGAGGGGAGCACTGAAGCTTTCTTT	CASSAEGSTEAFF
NA	NA	TRBV7-2	TRBJ2-7	TGTGCCAGCAGATTGACATTCTCCTACGAGCAGTACTTC	CASRLTFSYEQYF
NA	TRBD2	TRBV7-9	TRBJ2-2	TGTGCCAGCAGCTTAGGGACTAGCGGCACCGGGGAGCTGTTTTTT	CASSLGTSGTGELFF
NA	NA	TRBV6-4	TRBJ2-2	TGTGCCAGCAGCGAGGCAGGGGAAGCCGGGGAGCTGTTTTTT	CASSEAGEAGELFF
NA	NA	TRBV7-3	TRBJ2-1	TGTGCCAGCAGCTTCCGGGACGGGCCCTACAATGAGCAGTTCTTC	CASSFRDGPYNEQFF
NA	TRBD1	TRBV19	TRBJ2-6	TGTGCCAGTAGTAGCGGACAGGGAAGACCTGGGGCCAACGTCCTGACTTTC	CASSSGQGRPGANVLTF
NA	NA	TRBV4-1	TRBJ1-5	TGCGCCAGCAGCCCAGGACCGACCCTCAATCAGCCCCAGCATTTT	CASSPGPTLNQPQHF
many	TRBD1	TRBV9	TRBJ2-7	TGTGCCAGCAGCGGTGGGACAGGGGGATACGAGCAGTACTTC	CASSGGTGGYEQYF
many	NA	TRBV5-8	TRBJ2-7	TGTGCCAGCAGCTTGGGGTGGTCCTACGAGCAGTACTTC	CASSLGWSYEQYF
NA	NA	TRBV19	TRBJ1-2	TGTGCCAGTAGTACGACGGACAGCACCAGCTATGGCTACACCTTC	CASSTTDSTSYGYTF
many	NA	TRBV28	TRBJ2-7	TGTGCCAGCAGTATAGGACTGGAGCAGTACTTC	CASSIGLEQYF
NA	NA	TRBV7-7	TRBJ1-1	TGTGCTAGCAGCTTAGAGACAGATGCGAACACTGAAGCTTTCTTT	CASSLETDANTEAFF
NA	TRBD1	TRBV24-1	TRBJ1-4	TGTGCCACCAGCCAGGGACAGGGGGCCTATCAGGGTGAAAAACTGTTTTTT	CATSQGQGAYQGEKLFF
few	NA	TRBV5-6	TRBJ2-1	TGTGCCAGCGCGCAGGCCCAAGTCAATGAGCAGTTCTTC	CASAQAQVNEQFF
once	TRBD1	TRBV19	TRBJ2-2	TGTGCCAGTAGGGACAGGGGGCACACCGGGGAGCTGTTTTTT	CASRDRGHTGELFF
many	NA	TRBV7-9	TRBJ2-5	TGTGCCAGCAGCAGCCCGCGGACGGAAGAGACCCAGTACTTC	CASSSPRTEETQYF
once	NA	TRBV5-1	TRBJ2-5	TGCGCCAGCAGCTTGCCGTTAGAGGGGGAGACCCAGTACTTC	CASSLPLEGETQYF
once	NA	TRBV5-1	TRBJ2-5	TGCGCCAGCAGCCCGAGGTGGGAGACCCAGTACTTC	CASSPRWETQYF
many	NA	TRBV19	TRBJ1-5	TGTGCCAGTAGTATAGATGGGGGGTTGGTTTTCGGCAATCAGCCCCAGCATTTT	CASSIDGGLVFGNQPQHF
NA	NA	TRBV20-1	TRBJ1-4	TGCAGTGCTAGAGCCGACGCGGGCCTGAATGAAAAACTGTTTTTT	CSARADAGLNEKLFF
NA	TRBD1	TRBV15	TRBJ2-1	TGTGCCACCAGCAGGTCGCTAACAGGGGGCTCCTACAATGAGCAGTTCTTC	CATSRSLTGGSYNEQFF
NA	NA	TRBV24-1	TRBJ2-6	TGTGCCACCAGTGATTTTACAGGGCCCGGGGCCAACGTCCTGACTTTC	CATSDFTGPGANVLTF
many	TRBD1	TRBV19	TRBJ2-1	TGTGCCAGTAGTGCGGACAGGTCCGACAATGAGCAGTTCTTC	CASSADRSDNEQFF
NA	NA	TRBV9	TRBJ2-7	TGTGCCAGCAGCTCTTCCGGGACGCCGACCACTCCACCCTACGAGCAGTACTTC	CASSSSGTPTTPPYEQYF
NA	NA	TRBV2	TRBJ1-1	TGTGCCAGCCAGGGCGAGATGAGCACTGAAGCTTTCTTT	CASQGEMSTEAFF
many	TRBD2	TRBV20-1	TRBJ2-1	TGCAGTGCTAGAACCCTAGCGGGAGGGCCGAGGGATGAGCAGTTCTTC	CSARTLAGGPRDEQFF
many	NA	TRBV19	TRBJ2-1	TGTGCCAGTAGTACTCATCTAGGCCCGGGACCATCGAAGAAGGAGCAGTTCTTC	CASSTHLGPGPSKKEQFF
NA	TRBD2	TRBV7-3	TRBJ2-3	TGTGCCAGCAGCCTCACGACGGCTAGCGGGGGTAGCACAGATACGCAGTATTTT	CASSLTTASGGSTDTQYF
NA	NA	TRBV7-9	TRBJ2-5	TGTGCCAGCAGCTTACATCCCCTCCAAGAGACCCAGTACTTC	CASSLHPLQETQYF
few	NA	TRBV15	TRBJ2-2	TGTGCCACCGCAATCAACACAGCGTCCGGGGAGCTGTTTTTT	CATAINTASGELFF
NA	NA	TRBV16	TRBJ2-2	TGTGCCAGCAGCAGAAGACAGGACACCGGGGAGCTGTTTTTT	CASSRRQDTGELFF
NA	NA	TRBV2	TRBJ2-5	TGTGCCAGCATCCGACAGGGAGGGGAGACCCAGTACTTC	CASIRQGGETQYF
NA	TRBD1	TRBV12-3/TRBV12-4	TRBJ1-2	TGTGCCAGCAGTACCGCGAGACAGGGGGAAGGTGGCTACACCTTC	CASSTARQGEGGYTF
NA	NA	TRBV24-1	TRBJ2-3	TGTGCCACCAGTGTCGGGACCTACACAGATACGCAGTATTTT	CATSVGTYTDTQYF
NA	TRBD2	TRBV25-1	TRBJ2-2	TGTGCCAGCAGTGAATCCATACCGGGACTAGCGGGGACCGGGGAGCTGTTTTTT	CASSESIPGLAGTGELFF
NA	TRBD1	TRBV5-1	TRBJ1-5	TGCGCCAGCAGCTTGGTGTCAGGGGGCGGTCAGCCCCAGCATTTT	CASSLVSGGGQPQHF
NA	TRBD2	TRBV10-3	TRBJ2-7	TGTGCCAGCAGTTACTCAGGCCTAGCGGGCTCCTACGAGCAGTACTTC	CASSYSGLAGSYEQYF
few	NA	TRBV2	TRBJ1-6	TGTGCCAGCAGTGTCAGGGCAATGAGTTCACCCCTCCACTTT	CASSVRAMSSPLHF
NA	NA	TRBV10-3	TRBJ1-6	TGTGCCATCAGCGCGGTAAAGGGTAATTCACCCCTCCACTTT	CAISAVKGNSPLHF
few	TRBD1	TRBV20-1	TRBJ1-4	TGCAGTGCTCAACAGGGGATTAATGAAAAACTGTTTTTT	CSAQQGINEKLFF
NA	NA	TRBV7-2	TRBJ2-2	TGTGCCAGCAGCTTAGCGGAGCGGGAGCTGTTTTTT	CASSLAERELFF
NA	NA	TRBV20-1	TRBJ2-7	TGCAGTGCTAGAGATTCATCCAGGGGACCTACTAGCTCCTACGAGCAGTACTTC	CSARDSSRGPTSSYEQYF
NA	TRBD1	TRBV4-1	TRBJ1-2	TGCGCCAGCAGCCAAGAACAGACAGGGGGCTACACCTTC	CASSQEQTGGYTF
once	NA	TRBV11-2	TRBJ2-1	TGTGCCAGCAGCTCGGGACTCTCCATCGTATACAATGAGCAGTTCTTC	CASSSGLSIVYNEQFF
NA	TRBD2	TRBV29-1	TRBJ2-5	TGCAGCGGGGGGGGACTGGACCTAACCCAGTACTTC	CSGGGLDLTQYF
many	NA	TRBV25-1	TRBJ2-2	TGTGCCAGCAGTGGATTGACCGGGGAGCTGTTTTTT	CASSGLTGELFF
NA	TRBD1	TRBV25-1	TRBJ1-2	TGTGCCAGCAGTCACAGGGGTCGGGACTATGGCTACACCTTC	CASSHRGRDYGYTF
NA	NA	TRBV2	TRBJ2-7	TGTGCCAGCATGACCGGGCCCAGCGCCTCCTACGAGCAGTACTTC	CASMTGPSASYEQYF
NA	NA	TRBV20-1	TRBJ1-2	TGCAGTGCTAGTGTCTGGCAGGCCTACACCTTC	CSASVWQAYTF
NA	TRBD2	TRBV30	TRBJ2-3	TGTGCCTGGAGTCCAGAAACTAGCGGGAGGGGTCGCGTCGTGAATACGCAGTATTTT	CAWSPETSGRGRVVNTQYF
NA	NA	TRBV7-9	TRBJ2-1	TGTGCCAGCAGCGAAAAGGAAGGGGCTTCAAGCTCCTACAATGAGCAGTTCTTC	CASSEKEGASSSYNEQFF
NA	NA	TRBV2	TRBJ1-1	TGTGCCAGTTCCAGGGAAAAGAACACTGAAGCTTTCTTT	CASSREKNTEAFF
NA	TRBD1	TRBV15	TRBJ2-7	TGTGCCACCAGCACCTCCGGGACAGGGTACTTC	CATSTSGTGYF
NA	NA	TRBV20-1	TRBJ1-3	TGCAGTGCTAGAGGGCGGGGGATCTCTTCTGGAAACACCATATATTTT	CSARGRGISSGNTIYF
NA	TRBD2	TRBV7-9	TRBJ2-4	TGTGCCAGCAGCCAGACTAGCGGGGGGGCCGACGCCAAAAACATTCAGTACTTC	CASSQTSGGADAKNIQYF
NA	NA	TRBV10-3	TRBJ2-7	TGTGCCACCGGACAGACCTCCTACGAGCAGTACTTC	CATGQTSYEQYF
NA	TRBD1	TRBV13	TRBJ2-2	TGTGCCAGCAGCTCCCCACGGACAGGGAACACCGGGGAGCTGTTTTTT	CASSSPRTGNTGELFF
few	TRBD1	TRBV10-3	TRBJ2-7	TGTGCCATCAGCCCGGGACAGGGCTACGAGCAGTACTTC	CAISPGQGYEQYF